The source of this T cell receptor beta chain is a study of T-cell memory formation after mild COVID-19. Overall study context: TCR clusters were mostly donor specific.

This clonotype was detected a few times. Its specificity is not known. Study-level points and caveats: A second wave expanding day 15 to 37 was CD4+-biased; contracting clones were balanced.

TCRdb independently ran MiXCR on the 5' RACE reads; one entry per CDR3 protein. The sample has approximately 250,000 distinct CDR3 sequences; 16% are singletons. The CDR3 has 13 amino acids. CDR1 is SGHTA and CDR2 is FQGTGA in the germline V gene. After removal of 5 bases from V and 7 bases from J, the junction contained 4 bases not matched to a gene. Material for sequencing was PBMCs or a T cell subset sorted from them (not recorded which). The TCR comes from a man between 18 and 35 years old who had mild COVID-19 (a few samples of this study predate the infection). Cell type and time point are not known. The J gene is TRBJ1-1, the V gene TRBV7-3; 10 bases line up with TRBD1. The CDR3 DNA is TGTGCCAGCAGCATGACAGGGGGCGGTGAAGCTTTCTTT. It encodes CASSMTGGGEAFF.